This T cell receptor (beta chain) came from a study of blood T cell repertoires in COVID-19 (dated by TCRdb to 2020 to 2021). A note on the overall study: Collaborator samples came from the United States, Italy and Spain and covered acute and convalescent phases of COVID-19. The sample metadata nearly always contained a de-identified subject ID, COVID-19 status, age in years and sex. Where HLA class I and class II types were available, the types were taken from metadata supplied by the sample provider, not from assay-based typing. The prospective study material was composed of cDNA or gDNA derived from T cells, B-cell-depleted T cells, or PBMCs. Subjects who had been exposed to COVID-19, were actively infected with it, or had recovered from it provided the deeply sampled blood TCRbeta repertoires that made up the dataset. The repertoires were released in a freely available public database intended as a resource for research on the immune response to SARS-CoV-2. Samples came from the ongoing ImmuneRACE study (first 160 participants) plus 1,254 subjects from 6 global collaborators. Study-level results and caveats: The quantity of clinical and demographic metadata differed by source and by participant and was supplied without curation.

TCRbeta CDR3 regions were amplified from genomic DNA using the immunoSEQ Assay, a bias-controlled multiplex PCR. Per the authors' processing: The number of nucleated cells in each sample was estimated from the amplification of reference gene primers within the assay. To quantify the absolute abundance of each unique TCRbeta CDR3 rearrangement, sequence reads were collapsed and filtered. For each sample, productive Simpson clonality was calculated as the square root of Simpson's diversity index over productive rearrangements. This immuneACCESS table, as held by TCRdb, lists in-frame sequences with V and J called but not all clones. Of the missing ones, under half trace to an unresolved V gene in checked studies; the others have no known cause. Clone size and V and J calls were adopted from that table, with D and trimming inferred from the DNA. The sample table records tens of thousands of clones; 80% to 90% of these occur just once. The ten largest account for 5% to 6.5% of the sample.

Each collaborating institution followed its own protocols to collect whole blood in K2EDTA tubes. Collaborator samples were shipped for TCRbeta analysis as frozen whole blood, isolated PBMCs, or DNA extracted from either sample type. Compared with germline, V lacks 0 bases and J lacks 2 bases; bases without a gene match: 4. Including cysteine and phenylalanine, the CDR3 has 16 amino acids. The entry retains the CDR3 DNA only, 48 bases that are in frame from base 1. CDR1 is given as MNHEY and CDR2 as SVGAGI, both from the germline V gene. For this clone: Its antigen target is currently unknown. No base quality information exists; no much larger clone differs at one position.

The sequenced material came from peripheral blood. The sequence joins TRBV6-5 to TRBJ2-7; TRBD2 matches 10 bases in the middle. This sequence originates from a woman aged 45-60 years with acute or convalescent COVID-19. The CDR3 protein: CASSYSISGGAYEQYF. The bases read TGTGCCAGCAGTTACTCGATAAGCGGGGGGGCCTACGAGCAGTACTTC.